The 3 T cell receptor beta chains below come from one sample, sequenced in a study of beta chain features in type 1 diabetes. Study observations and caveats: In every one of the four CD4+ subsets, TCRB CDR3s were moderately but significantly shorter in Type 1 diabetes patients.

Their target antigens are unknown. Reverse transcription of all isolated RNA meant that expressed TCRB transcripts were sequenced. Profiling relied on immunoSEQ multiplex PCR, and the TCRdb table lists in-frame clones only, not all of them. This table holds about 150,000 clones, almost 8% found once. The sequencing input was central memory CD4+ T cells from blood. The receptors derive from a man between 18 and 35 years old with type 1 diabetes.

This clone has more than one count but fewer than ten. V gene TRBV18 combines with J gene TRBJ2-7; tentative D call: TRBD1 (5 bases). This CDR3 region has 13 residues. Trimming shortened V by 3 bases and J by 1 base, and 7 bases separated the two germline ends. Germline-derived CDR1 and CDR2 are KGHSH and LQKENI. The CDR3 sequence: CASSPTASYEQYF. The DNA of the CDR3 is TGTGCCAGCTCACCGACAGCGTCCTACGAGCAGTACTTC.

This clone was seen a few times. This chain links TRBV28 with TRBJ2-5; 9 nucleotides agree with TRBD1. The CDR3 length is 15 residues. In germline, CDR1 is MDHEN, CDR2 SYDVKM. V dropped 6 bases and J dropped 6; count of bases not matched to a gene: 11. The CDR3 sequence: CASSWGQGGFKTQYF. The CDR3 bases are TGTGCCAGCAGCTGGGGACAGGGAGGATTCAAGACCCAGTACTTC.

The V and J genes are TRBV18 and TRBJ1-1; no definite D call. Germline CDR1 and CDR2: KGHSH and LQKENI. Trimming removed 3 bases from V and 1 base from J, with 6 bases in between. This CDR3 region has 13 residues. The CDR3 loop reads CASSPRANTEAFF. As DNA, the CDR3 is TGTGCCAGCTCACCGCGAGCGAACACTGAAGCTTTCTTT. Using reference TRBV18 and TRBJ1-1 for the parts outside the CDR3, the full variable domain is NAGVMQNPRHLVRRRGQEARLRCSPMKGHSHVYWYRQLPEEGLKFMVYLQKENIIDESGMPKERFSAEFPKEGPSILRIQQVVRGDSAAYFCASSPRANTEAFFGQGTRLTVV.